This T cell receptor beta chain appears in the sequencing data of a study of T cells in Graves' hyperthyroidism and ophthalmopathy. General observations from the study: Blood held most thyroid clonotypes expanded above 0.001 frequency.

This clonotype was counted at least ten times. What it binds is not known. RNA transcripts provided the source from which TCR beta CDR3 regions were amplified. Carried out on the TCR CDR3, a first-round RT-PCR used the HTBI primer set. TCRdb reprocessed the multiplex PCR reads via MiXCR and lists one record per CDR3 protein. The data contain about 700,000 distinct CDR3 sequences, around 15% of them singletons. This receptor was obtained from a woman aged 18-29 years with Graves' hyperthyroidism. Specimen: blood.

For the CDR3, the DNA is TGTGCCAGCAGAGCGAATAGTGACACAGATACGCAGTATTTT. Translating it yields CASRANSDTDTQYF. The chain links TRBV2 to TRBJ2-3; D remains ambiguous. Trimming left V 6 bases short and J 2 bases short, with 12 bases between. Germline loops: CDR1 SNHLY, CDR2 FYNNEI. This CDR3 spans 14 amino acids.